Listed here are 23 T cell receptor beta chains from one sample, sequenced in a study of T cells in Graves' hyperthyroidism and ophthalmopathy. There were TCR beta CDR3 regions amplified from RNA transcripts. HTBI primers were used for first-round RT-PCR of the TCR CDR3. TCRdb ran MiXCR on the multiplex PCR reads and lists one entry per CDR3 protein. This repertoire shows some 560,000 distinct CDR3 sequences, 12% to 15% found once; its top ten account for about 15%. The sequencing input was blood. The source is a woman in her 40s with Graves' hyperthyroidism.

This clonotype has a count of ten or more. CDR3 coding DNA: TGTGCCAGCAGGCGGGACGGCCGAGCTTTCTTT. It is translated as CASRRDGRAFF. The chain has TRBV27 and TRBJ1-1; a weak D match, TRBD1 (5 bases). Per germline, CDR1 MNHEY and CDR2 SMNVEV (reference sequence). V was cut by 6 bases and J by 10 bases, with 12 bases left in between. The CDR3 is made up of 11 amino acids.

This clonotype occurred many times. The chain has TRBV28 and TRBJ2-1; 7 nucleotides match TRBD1. CDR1 and CDR2 (germline): MDHEN, SYDVKM. The CDR3 is 15 residues long. J gave up 4 bases and V 4 bases, and 7 bases lay outside the gene matches. CDR3 in amino acids: CASSSRDSEYNEQFF. The CDR3 nucleotides are TGTGCCAGCAGTTCCCGGGACAGTGAATACAATGAGCAGTTCTTC.

This rearrangement joins TRBV29-1 to TRBJ2-2; a possible D gene is TRBD1 (5 bases). CDR1 is SQVTM and CDR2 is ANQGSEA in the germline V gene. The CDR3 spans 12 residues. The ends were cut back, 4 bases at V and 4 bases at J, with 7 bases in the middle. The CDR3 DNA follows: TGCAGCGTTGCTACAGGCACCGGGGAGCTGTTTTTT. This translates into CSVATGTGELFF.

Regarding this clonotype: Given a much more abundant clone one base away, this may be a read error. The chain has TRBV18 and TRBJ2-5; the D gene is possibly TRBD2 (6 bases). This CDR3 has 14 residues. Germline CDR1 and CDR2: KGHSH and LQKENI. The CDR3 sequence: CASSLGTGKEIQYF. CDR3 sequence (DNA): TGTGCCAGCTCACTCGGGACTGGTAAAGAGATCCAGTACTTC.

This clonotype was counted a few times. This chain joins TRBV27 and TRBJ2-2; D gene ambiguous. The V end lost 5 bases, the J end lost 0 bases, and 16 bases lay between the germline ends. The CDR3 has 17 amino acids. CDR1 is MNHEY and CDR2 is SMNVEV in the germline V gene (reference sequence). The CDR3 region is CASSITVGASNTGELFF. The CDR3 coding sequence is TGTGCCAGCAGTATCACCGTCGGTGCTTCGAACACCGGGGAGCTGTTTTTT.

The table lists this clonotype with a few counts. The V call is TRBV25-1, the J call TRBJ2-2; TRBD1 matches at 10 bases. The germline V gene has CDR1 MGHDK and CDR2 SYGVNS. The CDR3 is made up of 15 amino acids. V dropped 6 bases and J dropped 6; count of bases not matched to a gene: 7. The CDR3 DNA reads TGTGCCAGCAGGGGGGCGGACAGGGGGGCCGGGGAGCTGTTTTTT. It is translated as CASRGADRGAGELFF.

This clonotype was observed at least ten times. The genes are TRBV7-2 and TRBJ2-7, with D unresolved. V lost 1 base to trimming and J lost 6 bases, with 10 bases between them. This CDR3 region has 13 residues. Germline V gene sequence: CDR1 SGHTA, CDR2 FQGNSA. The CDR3 loop reads CASSLGGSSEQYF. For the CDR3, the DNA is TGTGCCAGCAGCTTAGGAGGTTCTTCCGAGCAGTACTTC.

This clonotype has just a few counts. The CDR3 sequence is CASSWGIDQPQHF. The CDR3 coding sequence is TGTGCCAGCTCTTGGGGTATCGATCAGCCCCAGCATTTT. The V and J genes are TRBV11-2 and TRBJ1-5; D is ambiguous. V was cut by 8 bases and J by 5 bases, with 13 bases left in between. In germline, CDR1 is SGHAT, CDR2 FQNNGV. There are 13 residues in the CDR3.

The chain has TRBV25-1 and TRBJ1-2; 8 bases align to TRBD1. J was trimmed by 1 base and V by 1 base; bases with no gene match: 5. CDR1 is MGHDK and CDR2 is SYGVNS in the germline V gene. This CDR3 region has 16 residues. This CDR3 reads CASSELAGGGNYGYTF. In DNA form, the CDR3 reads TGTGCCAGCAGTGAATTAGCAGGGGGCGGTAACTATGGCTACACCTTC.

The V call is TRBV27, the J call TRBJ2-7, with 7 positions matching TRBD1. CDR1 and CDR2 from the germline V gene are MNHEY and SMNVEV (reference sequence). V lost 7 bases to trimming and J lost 3 bases; unmatched junction nucleotides: 6. CDR3 length: 13 residues. The CDR3 DNA follows: TGTGCCAGCAAGAAGACAGGGATCTACGAGCAGTACTTC. As protein: CASKKTGIYEQYF.

The V call is TRBV19, the J call TRBJ2-5, with no clear D. The CDR3 consists of 14 residues. Trimming left V 3 bases short and J 2 bases short, with 10 bases between. Per germline, CDR1 LNHDA and CDR2 SQIVND (reference sequence). The CDR3 DNA is TGTGCCAGTAGTATGGGCCAGACTCAAGAGACCCAGTACTTC. It translates to CASSMGQTQETQYF.

At least ten counts were recorded for this clonotype. The chain links TRBV2 to TRBJ2-5; D is possibly TRBD1 (6 bases). The CDR3 runs 14 residues. V gave up 4 bases and J gave up 4 bases, with 13 bases separating them. Germline V CDR1 and CDR2: SNHLY, FYNNEI. CDR3 protein: CASSAITGRETQYF. DNA of the CDR3: TGTGCCAGCAGTGCGATTACAGGGCGAGAGACCCAGTACTTC.

This clonotype was seen at least ten times. V is TRBV3-1 and J is TRBJ2-3; D is ambiguous. V lost 3 bases and J 5 bases, leaving 3 bases between the germline ends. Germline V lookup: CDR1 LGHDT, CDR2 YNNKEL (reference sequence). The CDR3 is made up of 11 amino acids. CDR3 region: CASSHGDTQYF. The CDR3 DNA reads TGTGCCAGCAGCCATGGAGATACGCAGTATTTT.

In this sample, this clonotype turned up many times. The CDR3 spells CAISDPGTSGKNEQFF. For the CDR3, the DNA is TGTGCCATCAGTGACCCAGGGACTAGCGGGAAAAATGAGCAGTTCTTC. This sequence joins TRBV10-3 and TRBJ2-1, with 13 bases matching TRBD2. The V and J ends lost 3 bases and 7 bases, in that order; junction bases with no gene match: 6. Germline lookup yields CDR1 ENHRY and CDR2 SYGVKD. The CDR3 consists of 16 residues.

This clonotype showed up many times. The chain is built from TRBV20-1 and TRBJ1-1; maybe TRBD1 (6 bases). The CDR3 is 14 residues long. The germline V gene encodes CDR1 DFQATT and CDR2 SNEGSKA (reference sequence). Trimming pared 4 bases from V and 2 bases from J, leaving 14 bases between. As DNA, the CDR3 is TGCAGTGCTATCTTTGGACAGCTAAACACTGAAGCTTTCTTT. This codes for CSAIFGQLNTEAFF.

This clonotype was counted at least ten times. The V gene is TRBV7-3, the J gene TRBJ2-3; maybe TRBD1 (5 bases). The CDR3 totals 13 residues. The germline V gene has CDR1 SGHTA and CDR2 FQGTGA. V lost 5 bases, J lost 4 bases, and 10 bases lay in between. The CDR3 loop reads CASSKGVADTQYF. CDR3 sequence (DNA): TGTGCCAGCAGCAAAGGGGTTGCAGATACGCAGTATTTT.

This clonotype was seen many times. The V gene is TRBV5-1, the J gene TRBJ2-5; maybe TRBD2 (5 bases). The germline V and J ends were trimmed by 0 bases and 2 bases, with 14 bases remaining between them. The CDR3 length is 16 residues. In germline, CDR1 is SGHRS, CDR2 YFSETQ. Here the CDR3 DNA reads TGCGCCAGCAGCTTGGGGGTCGAGCGGATTCAAGAGACCCAGTACTTC. Translation gives CASSLGVERIQETQYF.

This clonotype was detected ten times or more. The chain uses TRBV15 and TRBJ2-5, with 9 bases lining up with TRBD2. Unmatched junction bases numbered 6, after V lost 0 bases and J lost 4 bases. CDR3 length equals 16 residues. CDR1 LNHNV and CDR2 YYDKDF come from the germline V gene (reference sequence). The CDR3 here is CATSREQAGGLETQYF. The DNA for the CDR3 is TGTGCCACCAGCAGAGAACAAGCGGGAGGTCTAGAGACCCAGTACTTC.

This clonotype was seen ten or more times. The chain joins TRBV12-5 to TRBJ2-3; D ambiguous. Per germline, CDR1 LGHNT and CDR2 FRNRAP. This CDR3 is 12 amino acids long. The V and J ends lost 5 bases and 5 bases respectively, with 8 bases between them. The CDR3 sequence: CASGRTGDTQYF. The CDR3 nucleotides read TGTGCTAGTGGTAGAACTGGAGATACGCAGTATTTT.

The chain has TRBV20-1 and TRBJ2-7; TRBD2 matches at 7 bases. The V gene end was trimmed by 6 bases and the J gene end by 2 bases; junction bases not matched to a gene: 10. There are 14 residues in the CDR3. Germline V gene sequence: CDR1 DFQATT, CDR2 SNEGSKA (reference sequence). CDR3 sequence reads: CSAALSGNPYEQYF. The CDR3 region has the DNA TGCAGTGCCGCGCTCAGCGGGAACCCCTACGAGCAGTACTTC.

Many counts were recorded for this clonotype. V usage is TRBV6-2 or TRBV6-3 and J usage is TRBJ2-3; tentative D call: TRBD2 (5 bases). V was clipped by 0 bases and J by 4 bases, with 14 bases between them. CDR1 and CDR2 (germline): MNHEY, SVGEGT. There are 16 residues in the CDR3. The CDR3 nucleotides read TGTGCCAGCAGTTACTCCGAGGGAAGCCTATCAGATACGCAGTATTTT. Its protein product is CASSYSEGSLSDTQYF.

The CDR3 DNA reads as TGTGCCAGCAGTTATTCCTACAACCAAGAGACCCAGTACTTC. Translation: CASSYSYNQETQYF. The V call is TRBV2, the J call TRBJ2-5; D call uncertain. The V gene lost 5 bases and the J gene lost 0 bases, with 10 bases spanning the gap. Germline V gene data show CDR1 as SNHLY and CDR2 as FYNNEI. The CDR3 has 14 residues.

The rearrangement uses TRBV5-1 and TRBJ2-2; the D is unclear. V gave up 3 bases and J gave up 0 bases, with 12 bases separating them. This CDR3 contains 16 residues. Germline lookup yields CDR1 SGHRS and CDR2 YFSETQ. CDR3 coding DNA: TGCGCCAGCAGCTGGATAGATAGCTCGAACACCGGGGAGCTGTTTTTT. This translates into CASSWIDSSNTGELFF.